This T cell receptor (beta chain) was captured in a study of beta chain features in type 1 diabetes (dated by TCRdb to 2016 to 2018). Background for the entire study: Patients and healthy donors did not differ in mean age, gender distribution, total cell number or subset yield. Regulatory and stem cell-like memory subsets were isolated from only 8 patients and roughly 8 healthy donors, whereas naive and central memory subsets came from all 30 or so donors. A total of roughly 100 million sorted cells were examined across all samples, and RNA yield correlated strongly with the number of cells per subset. The study compared the TCRB repertoires of sorted circulating CD4+ T cell subsets in recently diagnosed type 1 diabetes patients with those in matched healthy donors. What the work shows at the level of the full study, not this receptor alone: At VDJ recombination sites, patients with type 1 diabetes made fewer insertions and deleted more nucleotides, a pattern implying thymic rearrangement abnormalities. Naive, central memory and regulatory TCRB repertoires appeared to be more similar among patients than among healthy donors. PCR might favor shorter templates, but patient and control samples were amplified and corrected together, so any skew would affect both groups equally. HLA sub-analyses involved small numbers of individuals, so any influence of HLA type on TCRB rearrangement remained unresolved. In all four CD4+ subsets, TCRB CDR3 length was moderately but significantly shorter in type 1 diabetes patients. Because cDNA rather than genomic DNA was sequenced, highly expressing activated cells could have been over-represented, although no difference in activation and CD3 levels was found between groups.

All of the isolated RNA was reverse transcribed with the High Capacity cDNA Reverse Transcription Kit, so expressed TCRB transcripts were sequenced. Deep immunoSEQ sequencing was applied to naive, central memory and regulatory T cell samples, giving an average of approximately 4 million total reads per sample. Sorted cells were lysed in RLT buffer and RNA was extracted with DNase-treated RNeasy Micro or Mini kits, depending on cell number. Each cell subset was processed on its own to prevent cross-contamination, while patient and healthy donor samples were processed together. The immunoSEQ multiplex PCR was used to amplify TCRB sequences from cDNA, generating 87-bp fragments that spanned the CDR3 region. Sequencing of the amplicons was performed on the Illumina HiSeq platform. Under the source paper's analysis protocol: PCR bias was computationally corrected using synthetic template baselines, reads within Hamming distance 2 were collapsed, and singletons that could not be merged were discarded. Reads were aligned to IMGT to assign V, D and J genes, CDR3 length, and insertions or deletions at six rearrangement sites. Within each subset, clonotype counts were normalized to the number of sorted cells before true diversity and Gini coefficients were calculated with the tcR R package. Repertoire sharing was quantified using the overlap coefficient calculated on TCRB nucleotide sequences. Entries here come from immuneACCESS through TCRdb and include only in-frame sequences with V and J called. Some clones fail to appear in such tables; in the studies checked, an unresolved V gene covers under half of the shortfall, and the cause of the remainder is unknown. D and trimming were read from the DNA, whereas the V and J calls and clone size are those reported in that table. The sample has 95,000 to 150,000 clones on record, roughly 15% of them singletons. The ten most abundant clones make up 2% to 3% of the sample.

From each donor, a single peripheral blood sample of approximately 0.11 L on average was drawn into heparinised tubes. Naive, central memory, regulatory and stem cell-like memory CD4+ T cells were sorted on a BD FACSAria II using a panel including CD45RO, CCR7, CD25, CD127, CD95 and CD27. A purity above 98% was achieved for all sorted populations. Right away, PBMCs were isolated by Lymphoprep density gradient centrifugation and were stained directly, with no culture step. So that batch effects would be minimized, each experiment stained and sorted samples in pairs, pairing one healthy donor with one patient. This clone was found a few times. Its specific antigen is unknown. The sample holds no much larger clone one base away, and base qualities are not on file. The sequenced sample was central memory CD4+ T cells from blood. The receptor was derived from a man aged 25-45 years with type 1 diabetes.

This receptor carries the CDR3 CASSYSGAYGTEAFF. Read as DNA, the sequence is TGTGCCAGCAGTTACTCTGGGGCCTATGGCACTGAAGCTTTCTTT. Recombination linked TRBV6-5 to TRBJ1-1; TRBD1 is a weak D gene call, 5 bases matching. There are 15 amino acids in the CDR3, from cysteine to phenylalanine inclusive. Only the CDR3 DNA stays, 45 bases, in frame from base 1. V loses 0 bases of germline sequence and J loses 4 bases, and the interval between the two ends is 12 bases. From a lookup of the germline V gene, CDR1 and CDR2 are MNHEY and SVGAGI.